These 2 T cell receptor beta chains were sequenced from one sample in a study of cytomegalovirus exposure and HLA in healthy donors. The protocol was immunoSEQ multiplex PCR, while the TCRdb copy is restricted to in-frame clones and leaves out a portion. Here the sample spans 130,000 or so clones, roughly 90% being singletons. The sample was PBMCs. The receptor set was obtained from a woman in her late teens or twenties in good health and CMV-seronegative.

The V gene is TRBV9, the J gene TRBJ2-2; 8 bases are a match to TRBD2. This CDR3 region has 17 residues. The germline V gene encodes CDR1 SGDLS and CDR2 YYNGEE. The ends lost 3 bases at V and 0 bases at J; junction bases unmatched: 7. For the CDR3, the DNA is TGTGCCAGCAGCGCCCCGGGCGGGAGGACGAACACCGGGGAGCTGTTTTTT. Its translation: CASSAPGGRTNTGELFF.

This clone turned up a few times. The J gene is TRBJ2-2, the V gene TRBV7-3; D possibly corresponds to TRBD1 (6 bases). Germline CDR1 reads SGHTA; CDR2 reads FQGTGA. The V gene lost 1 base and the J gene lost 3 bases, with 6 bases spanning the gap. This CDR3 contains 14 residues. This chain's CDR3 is CASSLNRDTGELFF. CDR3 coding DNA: TGTGCCAGCAGCTTAAACAGGGACACCGGGGAGCTGTTTTTT. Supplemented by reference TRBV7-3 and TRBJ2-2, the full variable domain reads GAGVSQTPSNKVTEKGKYVELRCDPISGHTALYWYRQSLGQGPEFLIYFQGTGAADDSGLPNDRFFAVRPEGSVSTLKIQRTERGDSAVYLCASSLNRDTGELFFGEGSRLTVL.